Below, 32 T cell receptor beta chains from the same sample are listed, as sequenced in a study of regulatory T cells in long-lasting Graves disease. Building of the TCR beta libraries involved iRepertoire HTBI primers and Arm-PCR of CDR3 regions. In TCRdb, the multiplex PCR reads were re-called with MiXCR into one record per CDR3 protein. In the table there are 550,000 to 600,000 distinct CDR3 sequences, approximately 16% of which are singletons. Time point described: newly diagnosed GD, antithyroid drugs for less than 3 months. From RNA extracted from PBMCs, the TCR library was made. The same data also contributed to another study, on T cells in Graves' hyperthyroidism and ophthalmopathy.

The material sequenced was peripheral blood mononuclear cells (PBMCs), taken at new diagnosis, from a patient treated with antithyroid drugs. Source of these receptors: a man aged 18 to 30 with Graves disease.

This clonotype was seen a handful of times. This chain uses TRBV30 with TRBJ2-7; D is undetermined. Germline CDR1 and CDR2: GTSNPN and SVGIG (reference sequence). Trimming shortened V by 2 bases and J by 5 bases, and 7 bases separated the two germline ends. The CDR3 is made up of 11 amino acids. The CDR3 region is CAWSNGNEQYF. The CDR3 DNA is TGTGCCTGGAGTAATGGGAACGAGCAGTACTTC.

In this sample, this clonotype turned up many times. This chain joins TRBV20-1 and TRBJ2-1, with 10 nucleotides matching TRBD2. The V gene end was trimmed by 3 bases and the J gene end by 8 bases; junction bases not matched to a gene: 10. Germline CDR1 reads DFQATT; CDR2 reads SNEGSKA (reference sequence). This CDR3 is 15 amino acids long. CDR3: CSASLLAGRLHEQFF. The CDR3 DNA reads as TGCAGTGCTAGCCTACTAGCGGGAAGGCTTCATGAGCAGTTCTTC.

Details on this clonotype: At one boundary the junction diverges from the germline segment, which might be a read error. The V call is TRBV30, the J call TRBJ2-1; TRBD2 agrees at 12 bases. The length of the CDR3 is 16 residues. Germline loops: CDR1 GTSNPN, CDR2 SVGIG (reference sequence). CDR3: CAWSPGTSGPYNEQSF. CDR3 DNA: TGTGCCTGGAGCCCAGGGACTAGCGGGCCATACAATGAGCAGTCCTTC.

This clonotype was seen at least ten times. This CDR3 is CASRWTSGSKDEQFF. Written as DNA, the CDR3 is TGTGCCAGCCGCTGGACTAGCGGGAGCAAGGATGAGCAGTTCTTC. The V and J genes are TRBV2 and TRBJ2-1; 13 positions match TRBD2. The germline V gene has CDR1 SNHLY and CDR2 FYNNEI. The CDR3 consists of 15 residues. V gave up 8 bases and J gave up 8 bases; unmatched junction bases: 9.

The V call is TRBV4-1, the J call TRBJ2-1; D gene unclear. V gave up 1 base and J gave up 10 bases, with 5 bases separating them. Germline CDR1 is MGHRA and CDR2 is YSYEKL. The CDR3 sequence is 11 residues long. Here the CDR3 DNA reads TGCGCCAGCAGCCAAGGAGCGGAGCAGTTCTTC. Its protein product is CASSQGAEQFF.

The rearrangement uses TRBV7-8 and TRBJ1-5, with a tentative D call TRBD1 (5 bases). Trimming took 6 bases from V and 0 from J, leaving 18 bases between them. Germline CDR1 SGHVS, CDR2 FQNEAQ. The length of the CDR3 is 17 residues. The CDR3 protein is CASSPSRGYYSNQPQHF. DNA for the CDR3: TGTGCCAGCAGTCCCAGTCGGGGCTACTATAGCAATCAGCCCCAGCATTTT.

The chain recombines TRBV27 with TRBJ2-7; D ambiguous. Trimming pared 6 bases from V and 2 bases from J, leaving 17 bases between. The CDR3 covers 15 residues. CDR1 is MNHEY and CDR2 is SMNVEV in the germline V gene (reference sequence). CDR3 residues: CASSGKKRSTYEQYF. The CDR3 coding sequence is TGTGCCAGCAGCGGTAAAAAAAGATCTACCTACGAGCAGTACTTC.

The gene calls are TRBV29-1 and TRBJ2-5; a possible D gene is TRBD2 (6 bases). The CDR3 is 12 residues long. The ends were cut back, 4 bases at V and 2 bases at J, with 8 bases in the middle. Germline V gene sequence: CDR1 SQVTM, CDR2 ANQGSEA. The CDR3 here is CSVGGRQETQYF. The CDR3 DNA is TGCAGCGTTGGAGGGAGGCAAGAGACCCAGTACTTC.

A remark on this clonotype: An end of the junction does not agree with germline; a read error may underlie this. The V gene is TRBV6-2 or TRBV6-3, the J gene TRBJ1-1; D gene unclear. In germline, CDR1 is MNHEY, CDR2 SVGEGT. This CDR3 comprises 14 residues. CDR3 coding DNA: TGTGCCAGCAGTGTAGAGGACGGGAACACTGAAACTTTCTTT. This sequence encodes CASSVEDGNTETFF.

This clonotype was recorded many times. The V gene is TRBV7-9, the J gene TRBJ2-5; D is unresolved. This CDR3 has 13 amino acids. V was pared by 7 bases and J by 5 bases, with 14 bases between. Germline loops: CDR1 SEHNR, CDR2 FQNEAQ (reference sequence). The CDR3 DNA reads TGTGCCAGCACCAAGGGTTGGGTCGAGACCCAGTACTTC. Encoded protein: CASTKGWVETQYF.

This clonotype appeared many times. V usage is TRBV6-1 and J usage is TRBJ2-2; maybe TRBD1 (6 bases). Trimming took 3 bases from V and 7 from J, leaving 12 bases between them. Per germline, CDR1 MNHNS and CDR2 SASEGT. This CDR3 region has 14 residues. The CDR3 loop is CASSEETGNGELFF. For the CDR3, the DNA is TGTGCCAGCAGTGAGGAAACAGGGAACGGGGAGCTGTTTTTT.

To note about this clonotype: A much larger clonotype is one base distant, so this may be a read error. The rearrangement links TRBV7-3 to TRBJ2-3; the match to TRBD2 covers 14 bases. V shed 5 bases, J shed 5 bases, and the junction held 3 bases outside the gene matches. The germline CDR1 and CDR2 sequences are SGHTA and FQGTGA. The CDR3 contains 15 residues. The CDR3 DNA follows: TGTGCCAGCAGCCCGGGACTAGCGGGAGTAGATACGCAGTATTTT. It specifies CASSPGLAGVDTQYF.

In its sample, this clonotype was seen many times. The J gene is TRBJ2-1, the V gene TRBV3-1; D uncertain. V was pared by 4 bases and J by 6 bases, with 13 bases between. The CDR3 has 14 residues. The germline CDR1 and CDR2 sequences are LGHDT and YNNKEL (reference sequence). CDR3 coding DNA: TGTGCCAGCAGCCCGACCCGCGATATCAATGAGCAGTTCTTC. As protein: CASSPTRDINEQFF.

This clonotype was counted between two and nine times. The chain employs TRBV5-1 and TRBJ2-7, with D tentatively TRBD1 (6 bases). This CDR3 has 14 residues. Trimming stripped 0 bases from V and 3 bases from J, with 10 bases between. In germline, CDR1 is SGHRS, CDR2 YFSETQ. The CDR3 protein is CASSLAPGDYEQYF. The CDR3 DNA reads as TGCGCCAGCAGCTTGGCCCCAGGGGACTACGAGCAGTACTTC.

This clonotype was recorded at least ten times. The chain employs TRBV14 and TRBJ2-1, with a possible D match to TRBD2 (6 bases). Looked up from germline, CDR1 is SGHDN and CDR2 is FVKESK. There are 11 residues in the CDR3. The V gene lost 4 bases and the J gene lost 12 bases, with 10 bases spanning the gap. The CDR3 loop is CASSRDGRQFF. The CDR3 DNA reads TGTGCCAGCAGCCGAGACGGGAGGCAGTTCTTC.

The CDR3 region is CASSLVRGSKYNEQFF. CDR3 sequence (DNA): TGTGCCAGCAGCTTAGTCCGCGGGAGTAAGTACAATGAGCAGTTCTTC. The rearrangement uses TRBV11-2 and TRBJ2-1, with 7 bases that match TRBD2. The CDR3 is 16 residues long. The J segment lost 4 bases and the V segment lost 1 base, leaving 7 bases of the junction unmatched. Germline lookup yields CDR1 SGHAT and CDR2 FQNNGV.

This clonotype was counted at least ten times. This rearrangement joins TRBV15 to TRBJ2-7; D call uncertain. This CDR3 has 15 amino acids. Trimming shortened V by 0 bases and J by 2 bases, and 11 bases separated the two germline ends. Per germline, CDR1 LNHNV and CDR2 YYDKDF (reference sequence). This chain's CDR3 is CATSREGIGTYEQYF. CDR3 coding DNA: TGTGCCACCAGCAGAGAGGGAATTGGAACCTACGAGCAGTACTTC.

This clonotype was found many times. The CDR3 DNA reads TGTGCCAGCAGCCTGTTTGAGAGCTCCTACGAGCAGTACTTC. As protein: CASSLFESSYEQYF. This chain connects TRBV3-1 to TRBJ2-7; D is unclear. Per the germline V gene, CDR1 is LGHDT and CDR2 is YNNKEL (reference sequence). V was clipped by 4 bases and J by 0 bases, with 10 bases between them. CDR3 length: 14 amino acids.

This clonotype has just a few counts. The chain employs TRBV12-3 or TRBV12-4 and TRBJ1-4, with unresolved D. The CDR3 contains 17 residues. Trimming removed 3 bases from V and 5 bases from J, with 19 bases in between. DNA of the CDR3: TGTGCCAGCAGTTTGGGGAACCTCTCAGGAACGAATGAAAAACTGTTTTTT. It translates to CASSLGNLSGTNEKLFF.

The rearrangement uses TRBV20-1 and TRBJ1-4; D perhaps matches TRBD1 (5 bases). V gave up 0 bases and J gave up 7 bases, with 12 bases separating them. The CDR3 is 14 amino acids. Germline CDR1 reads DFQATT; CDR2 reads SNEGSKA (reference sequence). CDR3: CSARDHGGSEKLFF. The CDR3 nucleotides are TGCAGTGCTAGAGATCACGGGGGTAGTGAAAAACTGTTTTTT.

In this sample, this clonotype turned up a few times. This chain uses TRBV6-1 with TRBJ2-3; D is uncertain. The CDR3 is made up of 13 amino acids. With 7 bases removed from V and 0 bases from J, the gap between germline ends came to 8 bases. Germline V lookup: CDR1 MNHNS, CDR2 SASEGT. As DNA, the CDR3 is TGTGCCAGCAAGACGATGAGCACAGATACGCAGTATTTT. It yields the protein CASKTMSTDTQYF.

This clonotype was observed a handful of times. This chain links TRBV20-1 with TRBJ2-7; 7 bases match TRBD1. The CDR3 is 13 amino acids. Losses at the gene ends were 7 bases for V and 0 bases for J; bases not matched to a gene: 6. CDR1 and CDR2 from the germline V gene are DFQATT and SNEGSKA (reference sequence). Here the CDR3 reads CSGIRDSSYEQYF. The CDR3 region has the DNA TGCAGTGGAATCCGGGACAGCTCCTACGAGCAGTACTTC.

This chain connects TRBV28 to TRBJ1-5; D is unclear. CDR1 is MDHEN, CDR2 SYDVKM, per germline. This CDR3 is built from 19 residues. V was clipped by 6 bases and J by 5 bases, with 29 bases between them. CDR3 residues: CASRTTPTRRRTFYQPQHF. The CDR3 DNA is TGTGCCAGCAGGACGACACCCACGAGGCGTAGAACCTTTTATCAGCCCCAGCATTTT.

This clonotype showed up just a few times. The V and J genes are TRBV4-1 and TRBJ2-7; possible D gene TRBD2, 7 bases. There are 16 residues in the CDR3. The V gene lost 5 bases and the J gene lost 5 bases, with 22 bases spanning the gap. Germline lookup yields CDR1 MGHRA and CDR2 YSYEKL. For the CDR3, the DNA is TGCGCCAGCAGCGCGGGAGCTAGGGGGTCTCTTGACGAGCAGTACTTC. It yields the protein CASSAGARGSLDEQYF.

DNA of the CDR3: TGTGCCAGCAGCTTAGAGGTGGAGAAGCAGTACTTC. Its protein product is CASSLEVEKQYF. The rearrangement links TRBV7-9 to TRBJ2-7; D is unresolved. The V gene's germline CDR1 is SEHNR and CDR2 FQNEAQ (reference sequence). Trimming took off 1 base at V and 8 bases at J, with 9 bases between the two ends. This CDR3 is 12 amino acids long.

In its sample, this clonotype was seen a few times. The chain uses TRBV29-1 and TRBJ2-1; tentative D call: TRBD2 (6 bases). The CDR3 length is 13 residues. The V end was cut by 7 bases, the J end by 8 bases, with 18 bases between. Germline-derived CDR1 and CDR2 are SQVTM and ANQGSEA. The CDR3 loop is CSASRLVKDEQFF. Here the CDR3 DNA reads TGCAGCGCTAGCCGACTAGTGAAGGATGAGCAGTTCTTC.

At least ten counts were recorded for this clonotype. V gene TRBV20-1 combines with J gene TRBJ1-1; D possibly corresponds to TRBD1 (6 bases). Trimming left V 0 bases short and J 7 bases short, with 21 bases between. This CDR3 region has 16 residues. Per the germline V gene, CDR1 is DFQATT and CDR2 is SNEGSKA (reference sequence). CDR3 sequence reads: CSARDAGARTYGEAFF. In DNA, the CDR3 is TGCAGTGCTAGAGATGCGGGGGCTCGTACCTATGGTGAAGCTTTCTTT.

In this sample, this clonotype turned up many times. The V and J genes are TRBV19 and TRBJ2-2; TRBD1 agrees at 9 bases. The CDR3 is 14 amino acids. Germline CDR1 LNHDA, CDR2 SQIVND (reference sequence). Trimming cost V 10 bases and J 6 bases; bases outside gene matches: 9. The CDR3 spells CATRGTGIAGELFF. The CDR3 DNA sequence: TGTGCCACCCGGGGGACAGGGATAGCCGGGGAGCTGTTTTTT.

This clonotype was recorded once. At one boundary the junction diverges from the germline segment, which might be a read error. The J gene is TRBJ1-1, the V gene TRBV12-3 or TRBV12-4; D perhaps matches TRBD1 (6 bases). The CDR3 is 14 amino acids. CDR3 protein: CASGLTGMNTEAFF. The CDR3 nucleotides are TGTGCCAGCGGTTTAACAGGGATGAACACTGAAGCTTTCTTT.

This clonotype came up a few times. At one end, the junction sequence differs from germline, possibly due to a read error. The CDR3 region is CASSTRTGHEELFF. In DNA, the CDR3 is TGTGCCAGCAGTACCCGGACAGGGCATGAAGAACTGTTTTTT. This chain links TRBV27 with TRBJ1-4; 8 nucleotides match TRBD1. Germline values: CDR1 MNHEY, CDR2 SMNVEV (reference sequence). There are 14 residues in the CDR3.

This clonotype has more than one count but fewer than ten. In nucleotides, the CDR3 is TGTGCCAGCAGCCCGCCCCCCGGGGAGCTGTTTTTT. This codes for CASSPPPGELFF. The J gene is TRBJ2-2, the V gene TRBV3-1; D call uncertain. Looked up from germline, CDR1 is LGHDT and CDR2 is YNNKEL (reference sequence). The V end lost 4 bases, the J end lost 6 bases, and 6 bases lay between the germline ends. This CDR3 region has 12 residues.

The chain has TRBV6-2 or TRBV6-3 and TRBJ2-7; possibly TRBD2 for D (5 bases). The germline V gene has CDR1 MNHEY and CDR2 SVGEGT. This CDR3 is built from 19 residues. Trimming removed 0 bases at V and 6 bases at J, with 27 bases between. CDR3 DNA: TGTGCCAGCAGTTACTCCTACCCGACGTCGATTGCCGGAGGCTCCGAGCAGTACTTC. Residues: CASSYSYPTSIAGGSEQYF.